The T cell receptor (beta chain) described here comes from a study of cytomegalovirus exposure and HLA in healthy donors. Primers for the PCR totalled 60 Vbeta and 13 Jbeta. The table came from immunoSEQ multiplex PCR; TCRdb's copy has only in-frame clones and leaves some out. The sample consists of around 150,000 clones, 75% to 80% of them appearing once. V dropped 0 bases and J dropped 5 bases, with 13 bases sitting between them. Per germline, CDR1 MNHNY and CDR2 SVGAGI (reference sequence). The CDR3 spans 15 residues. The sequenced material came from PBMCs. The TCR was taken from a male donor in good health and CMV-seronegative. The rearrangement uses TRBV6-6 and TRBJ1-1, with a possible D match to TRBD1 (5 bases). This CDR3 reads CASSYSIGQGTEAFF. The CDR3 nucleotides are TGTGCCAGCAGTTACTCGATAGGACAAGGGACTGAAGCTTTCTTT.